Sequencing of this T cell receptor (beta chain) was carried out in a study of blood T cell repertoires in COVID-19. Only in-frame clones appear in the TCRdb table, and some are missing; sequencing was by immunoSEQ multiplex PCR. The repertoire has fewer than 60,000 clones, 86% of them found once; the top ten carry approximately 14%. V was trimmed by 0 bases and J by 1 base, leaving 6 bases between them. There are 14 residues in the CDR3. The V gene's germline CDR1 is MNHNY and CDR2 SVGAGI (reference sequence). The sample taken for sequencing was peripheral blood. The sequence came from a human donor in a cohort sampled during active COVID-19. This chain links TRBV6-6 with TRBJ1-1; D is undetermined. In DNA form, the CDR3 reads TGTGCCAGCAGTTACTCGAGGGAGAACACTGAAGCTTTCTTT. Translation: CASSYSRENTEAFF.